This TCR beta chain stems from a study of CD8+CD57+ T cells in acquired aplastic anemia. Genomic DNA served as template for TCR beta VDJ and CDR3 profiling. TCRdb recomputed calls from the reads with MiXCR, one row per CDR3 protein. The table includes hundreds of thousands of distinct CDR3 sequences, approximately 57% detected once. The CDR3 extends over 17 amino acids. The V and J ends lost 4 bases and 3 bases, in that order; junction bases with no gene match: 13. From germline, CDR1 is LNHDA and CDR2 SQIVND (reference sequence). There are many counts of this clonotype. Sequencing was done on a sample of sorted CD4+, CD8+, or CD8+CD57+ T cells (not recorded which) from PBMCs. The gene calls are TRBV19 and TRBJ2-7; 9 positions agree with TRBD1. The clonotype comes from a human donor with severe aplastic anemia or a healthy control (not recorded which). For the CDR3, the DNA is TGTGCCAGTAGTACCAAACCCCCGGGACAGGGTATCTACGAGCAGTACTTC. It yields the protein CASSTKPPGQGIYEQYF.